The clone carrying this T cell receptor beta chain was counted at least ten times. Its antigen is unidentified. J lost 5 bases, V lost 5 bases, and 6 bases had no gene match. CDR3 size: 13 residues. The germline V gene encodes CDR1 LNHDA and CDR2 SQIVND (reference sequence). Either OKT3 anti-CD3 antibody or CD3/CD28 beads expanded T cells from blood mononuclear cells over roughly 3 days. These data belong to a study of beta chain bispecific antibodies for T cell cancers. Study findings and constraints: The leukemia cells, rather than normal T cells, gave most of the targeted TRBV signal.

TCRdb ran MiXCR on the 5' RACE reads and lists one entry per CDR3 protein. The sample includes 17,000 or so distinct CDR3 sequences, over 2% seen only once; the top ten take 6.9%. The specimen was healthy donor T cells cultured with leukemia cells. The J gene is TRBJ2-7, the V gene TRBV19; 7 bases match TRBD1. The TCR sequence derives from a human donor in good health. Some clones in this sample may be carry-over from other donors' samples. This CDR3 reads CASSPRQGDEQYF. The CDR3 DNA reads TGTGCCAGTAGTCCAAGACAGGGCGACGAGCAGTACTTC.